The 13 T cell receptor beta chains listed next were all sequenced from one sample in a study of Graves' ophthalmopathy and Graves' hyperthyroidism. Beta-chain TCR CDR3 regions were amplified from RNA transcripts. HTBI primers primed a first-round RT-PCR, and a second-round multiplex PCR followed. MiXCR, applied by TCRdb to the multiplex PCR reads, yields one record per CDR3 protein. This sample carries some 1.1 million distinct CDR3 sequences, approximately 35% of them seen once, and the ten largest clones take around 10%. The sequenced sample consisted of peripheral blood or thyroid tissue (not recorded which). The receptor source for this set is an adult man with Graves' hyperthyroidism.

As concerns this clonotype: This may arise from a read error, as a much more abundant clone is one base away. V usage is TRBV10-3 and J usage is TRBJ1-1, with 7 positions matching TRBD1. The CDR3 runs 14 residues. Germline assignment: CDR1 ENHRY and CDR2 SYGVKD. CDR3 in DNA: TGTGCCAGCAGTTGCTCTCCCGGACAGGCGACGGCTTTCTTT. It codes for CASSCSPGQATAFF.

This sequence joins TRBV7-7 and TRBJ2-7; TRBD1 or TRBD2 may be the D gene (5 bases each). There are 14 residues in the CDR3. The germline V gene encodes CDR1 SSHAT and CDR2 FNYEAQ (reference sequence). V lost 5 bases and J 3 bases, leaving 14 bases between the germline ends. Here the CDR3 DNA reads TGTGCCAGCAGCACCGGGACCGACAACTACGAGCAGTACTTC. Protein sequence: CASSTGTDNYEQYF. Together with reference TRBV7-7 and TRBJ2-7, the CDR3 gives the full variable domain: GAGVSQSPRYKVTKRGQDVTLRCDPISSHATLYWYQQALGQGPEFLTYFNYEAQPDKSGLPSDRFSAERPEGSISTLTIQRTEQRDSAMYRCASSTGTDNYEQYFGPGTRLTVT.

This clonotype was detected a few times. V gene TRBV29-1 combines with J gene TRBJ1-1; a possible D gene is TRBD1 (6 bases). There are 15 residues in the CDR3. Germline assignment: CDR1 SQVTM and CDR2 ANQGSEA. The CDR3 DNA reads as TGCAGGGGAACGTACAGGGCTAACGGGAACACTGAAGCTTTCTTT. It encodes CRGTYRANGNTEAFF.

The J gene is TRBJ1-2, the V gene TRBV11-2; 10 positions agree with TRBD1. The V and J ends lost 5 bases and 0 bases, in that order; junction bases with no gene match: 3. This CDR3 contains 15 residues. Germline CDR1 reads SGHAT; CDR2 reads FQNNGV. CDR3 sequence (DNA): TGTGCCAGCAGCCAGGGACAGGGGCCTAACTATGGCTACACCTTC. As protein: CASSQGQGPNYGYTF.

This clonotype has only one observation. The chain carries TRBV3-1 and TRBJ1-5, with TRBD1 matching 9 bases. The CDR3 totals 16 residues. V was clipped by 1 base and J by 11 bases; unmatched bases: 12. The germline V gene encodes CDR1 LGHDT and CDR2 YNNKEL (reference sequence). CDR3 nucleotide sequence: TGTGCCAGCAGCCAAGCGGGCGGACAGGGGCTGGGGACCCAGCATTTT. Protein sequence: CASSQAGGQGLGTQHF.

This clonotype was detected ten times or more. This rearrangement joins TRBV9 to TRBJ2-2; D gene ambiguous. CDR3 length: 13 residues. V was cut by 0 bases and J by 7 bases, with 7 bases left in between. Germline lookup yields CDR1 SGDLS and CDR2 YYNGEE. The CDR3 sequence is CASSVVQFGELFF. The CDR3 bases are TGTGCCAGCAGCGTAGTCCAGTTCGGGGAGCTGTTTTTT. The entire variable domain, with the rest obtained from reference TRBV9 and TRBJ2-2, is as follows: DSGVTQTPKHLITATGQRVTLRCSPRSGDLSVYWYQQSLDQGLQFLIQYYNGEERAKGNILERFSAQQFPDLHSELNLSSLELGDSALYFCASSVVQFGELFFGEGSRLTVL.

The sample holds many counts of this clonotype. The chain links TRBV13 to TRBJ1-6; tentative D call: TRBD1 (6 bases). Germline V gene lookup returns CDR1 PRHDT and CDR2 FYEKMQ (reference sequence). This CDR3 region has 15 residues. V lost 5 bases, J lost 5 bases, and 13 bases lay in between. CDR3 sequence: CASSPQGHDNSPLHF. Written as DNA, the CDR3 is TGTGCCAGCAGCCCACAGGGTCACGATAATTCACCCCTCCACTTT.

The CDR3 protein is CATSRDPGHRRGELFF. CDR3 sequence (DNA): TGTGCCACCAGCAGAGATCCAGGGCACCGTCGCGGGGAGCTGTTTTTT. V usage is TRBV15 and J usage is TRBJ2-2; TRBD1 is a possible D gene (5 bases). The germline V gene encodes CDR1 LNHNV and CDR2 YYDKDF (reference sequence). With 0 bases removed from V and 7 bases from J, the gap between germline ends came to 15 bases. The CDR3 has 16 amino acids.

This chain uses TRBV3-2 with TRBJ1-5. TRBV3-2 is termed a pseudogene. This CDR3 is 15 amino acids long. CDR3 sequence reads: CASSQSTDSNQPQHF. In DNA, the CDR3 is TGTGCCAGCAGCCAATCGACGGATAGCAATCAGCCCCAGCATTTT.

Of note for this clonotype: It is unclear where the CDR3 begins or ends on the DNA, so no DNA is shown, and the CDR3 is as TCRdb lists it. The chain joins TRBV25-1 to TRBJ1-6; TRBD1 is taken as the D call from the table, unchecked against the DNA. Ends included, the CDR3 has 15 residues. The V gene's germline CDR1 is MGHDK and CDR2 SYGVNS. This CDR3 reads CACSASTQGNSPLHF.

This clonotype came up many times. V usage is TRBV13 and J usage is TRBJ1-2; possible D gene TRBD1, 5 bases. Germline CDR1 is PRHDT and CDR2 is FYEKMQ (reference sequence). The CDR3 sequence is 15 residues long. Trimming pared 5 bases from V and 4 bases from J, leaving 17 bases between. The CDR3 sequence: CASSPVLGRGYGYTF. Written as DNA, the CDR3 is TGTGCCAGCAGCCCGGTATTGGGGCGGGGCTATGGCTACACCTTC.

This rearrangement joins TRBV7-2 to TRBJ2-5; D possibly corresponds to TRBD1 (7 bases). CDR3 size: 18 residues. V was shortened by 2 bases and J by 5 bases, with 24 bases between the two germline ends. CDR1 is SGHTA, CDR2 FQGNSA, per germline. The CDR3 DNA reads as TGTGCCAGCAGCTTAAGAGGCGGGGACAGCTTCGATGTGGAGACCCAGTACTTC. It yields the protein CASSLRGGDSFDVETQYF. The full variable domain, completed using reference TRBV7-2 and TRBJ2-5, is GAGVSQSPSNKVTEKGKDVELRCDPISGHTALYWYRQSLGQGLEFLIYFQGNSAPDKSGLPSDRFSAERTGGSVSTLTIQRTQQEDSAVYLCASSLRGGDSFDVETQYFGPGTRLLVL.

The chain links TRBV15 to TRBJ2-6, with no clear D. The CDR3 is made up of 16 amino acids. Germline V gives CDR1 LNHNV, CDR2 YYDKDF (reference sequence). The germline V and J ends were trimmed by 1 base and 0 bases, with 7 bases remaining between them. CDR3 coding DNA: TGTGCCACCAGCAGAGTTGGGGTCTCTGGGGCCAACGTCCTGACTTTC. Translating gives CATSRVGVSGANVLTF. The full variable domain, in which reference TRBV15 and TRBJ2-6 provide the parts outside the CDR3, is DAMVIQNPRYQVTQFGKPVTLSCSQTLNHNVMYWYQQKSSQAPKLLFHYYDKDFNNEADTPDNFQSRRPNTSFCFLDIRSPGLGDTAMYLCATSRVGVSGANVLTFGAGSRLTVL.